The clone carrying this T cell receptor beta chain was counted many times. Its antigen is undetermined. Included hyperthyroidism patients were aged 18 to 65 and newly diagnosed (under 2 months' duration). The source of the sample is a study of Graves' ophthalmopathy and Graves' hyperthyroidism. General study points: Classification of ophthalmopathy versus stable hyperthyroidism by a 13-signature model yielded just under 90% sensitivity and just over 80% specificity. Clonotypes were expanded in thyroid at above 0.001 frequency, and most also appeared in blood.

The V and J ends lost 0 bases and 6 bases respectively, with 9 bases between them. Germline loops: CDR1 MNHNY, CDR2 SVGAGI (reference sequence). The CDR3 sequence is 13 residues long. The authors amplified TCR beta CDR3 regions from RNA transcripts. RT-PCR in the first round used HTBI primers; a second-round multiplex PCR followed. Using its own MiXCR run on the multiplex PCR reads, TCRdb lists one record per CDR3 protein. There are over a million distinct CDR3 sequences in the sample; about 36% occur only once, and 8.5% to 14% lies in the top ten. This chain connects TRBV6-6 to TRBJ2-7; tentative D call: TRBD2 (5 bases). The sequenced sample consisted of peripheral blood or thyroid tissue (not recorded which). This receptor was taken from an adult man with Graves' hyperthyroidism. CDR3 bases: TGTGCCAGCAGTTACTCGAGGGCCGGCGAGCAGTACTTC. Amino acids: CASSYSRAGEQYF.